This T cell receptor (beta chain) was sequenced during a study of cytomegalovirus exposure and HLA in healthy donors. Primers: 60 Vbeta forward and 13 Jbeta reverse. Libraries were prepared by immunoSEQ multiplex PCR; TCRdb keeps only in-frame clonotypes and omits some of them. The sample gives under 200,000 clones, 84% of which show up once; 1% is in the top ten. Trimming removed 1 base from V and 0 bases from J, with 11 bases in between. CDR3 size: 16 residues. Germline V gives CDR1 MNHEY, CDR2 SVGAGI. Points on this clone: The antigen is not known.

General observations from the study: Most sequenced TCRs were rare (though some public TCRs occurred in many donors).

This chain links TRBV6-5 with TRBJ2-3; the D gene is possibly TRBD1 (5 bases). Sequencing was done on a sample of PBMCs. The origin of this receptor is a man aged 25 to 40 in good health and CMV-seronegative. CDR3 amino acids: CASSYWAGRSTDTQYF. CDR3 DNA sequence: TGTGCCAGCAGTTACTGGGCAGGGCGAAGCACAGATACGCAGTATTTT.